The present entry profiles one TCR beta chain with its context. Its target is unknown. This CDR3 has 21 amino acids. With 2 bases clipped from V and 0 bases from J, the junction kept 23 bases outside the gene matches. Looked up from germline, CDR1 is SQVTM and CDR2 is ANQGSEA. These data belong to a study of cytomegalovirus exposure and HLA in healthy donors. General study findings and limits: Most observed TCR sequences were rare, whereas some public TCRs were detected in many donors.

The primer mix had 60 Vbeta and 13 Jbeta primers. TCRdb keeps only in-frame clones here, not all; method: immunoSEQ multiplex PCR. The sample lists about 130,000 clones, around 72% seen once, with 4.2% in the top ten. The receptor was derived from a man aged 50 or older in good health and CMV-seropositive. This chain uses TRBV29-1 with TRBJ2-3; 7 bases line up with TRBD1. The sequencing input was PBMCs. CDR3 protein: CSVELPRFSGQSPPSTDTQYF. In nucleotides, the CDR3 is TGCAGCGTTGAACTTCCACGATTCTCGGGACAGTCCCCTCCTAGCACAGATACGCAGTATTTT.